This T cell receptor beta chain is drawn from a study of OX40 agonist ivuxolimab in advanced cancers. Context from the whole study: Ivuxolimab was an agonistic, fully human IgG2 monoclonal antibody directed against OX40 (CD134), a costimulatory receptor. Intravenous ivuxolimab was administered to patients every 2 weeks at six dose levels: 0.01, 0.1, 0.3, 1.5, 3 and 10 mg/kg. Among the roughly 54 dose-escalation patients, around 20 had hepatocellular carcinoma, about 15 melanoma, 9 renal cell carcinoma and 9 head and neck cancer. The dose-escalation cohort was around 84% male with a mean age of approximately 59 years, ranging from roughly 20 to 80. Patients were allowed to have had prior anti-PD-1, anti-PD-L1 or anti-CTLA-4 therapy, and about 40% of the dose-escalation patients had been treated with checkpoint inhibitors. Partial responses were achieved by three dose-escalation patients, of whom one had hepatocellular carcinoma and two had cutaneous melanoma. Peripheral TCRbeta sequencing was intended to test whether TCR sequence diversity was altered and clonal T-cell expansion was caused by ivuxolimab. The paper describes the monotherapy dose-escalation part (N of about 57 patients) of the phase I trial of ivuxolimab.

Study-wide findings and limitations: Low levels of normalized T-cell clonal expansion were also shown by some nonresponding patients. At doses of 0.1 to 3.0 mg/kg, clonal expansion of both CD4+ and CD8+ T cells in blood was seen between baseline and week 6. In the 0.1-3.0 mg/kg groups, partial responders were among the patients with the lowest normalized peripheral clonal expansion, particularly in CD8+ T cells. After ivuxolimab, more expanded clones were found on average in CD8+ T cells than in CD4+ T cells. Which antigens the clonally expanded peripheral T cells were specific for was not determined.

Remarks on this clone: The clone's antigen remains unknown. There are no base qualities to consult, and no much larger clone falls within one base.

Genomic DNA was extracted from sorted cells for sequencing of the TCRbeta CDR3 region. TCRbeta CDR3 regions were sequenced using the immunoSEQ Assay. In TCRdb, the immuneACCESS table is reduced to in-frame sequences with V and J assigned. These tables do not hold every clone; where another copy was compared, an unresolved V gene accounts for under half, and the others remain unexplained. This sample lists some 65,000 clones; over 75% were detected once. Jointly, the top ten make up 0.35% to 0.45% of the sample. The CDR3 sequence holds 13 residues, the cysteine and phenylalanine included. Kept here is only the CDR3 DNA, which spans 39 bases and is read in frame from base 1. Ends trimmed: V by 4 bases, J by 7 bases; bases unmatched to a gene: 6. CDR1 and CDR2 are read off the germline V gene as SQVTM and ANQGSEA. The trial excluded patients who had a history of autoimmune disease or who were on systemic immunosuppression. Peripheral blood for TCR sequencing was collected from all dose cohorts at baseline, on cycle 4 day 1, and on cycle 7 day 1. The samples were drawn from a first-in-human, open-label, multicenter phase I dose-escalation trial of ivuxolimab. Adults with locally advanced or metastatic head and neck squamous cell, hepatocellular, melanoma or renal cell carcinoma were enrolled in the trial. Before TCR sequencing, CD4+ T cells and CD8+ T cells from peripheral blood were sorted into separate populations.

This sample comprised CD4+ or CD8+ T cells sorted from blood, obtained in a trial of the OX40 agonist ivuxolimab. The V gene is TRBV29-1 and the J gene is TRBJ1-2; the central 10 bases match TRBD1. The receptor was isolated from an adult with an advanced solid tumor such as melanoma, head and neck, liver or kidney cancer. The CDR3 region: CSVAGQGYGGYTF. The DNA sequence is as follows: TGCAGCGTTGCGGGACAGGGGTACGGTGGCTACACCTTC.